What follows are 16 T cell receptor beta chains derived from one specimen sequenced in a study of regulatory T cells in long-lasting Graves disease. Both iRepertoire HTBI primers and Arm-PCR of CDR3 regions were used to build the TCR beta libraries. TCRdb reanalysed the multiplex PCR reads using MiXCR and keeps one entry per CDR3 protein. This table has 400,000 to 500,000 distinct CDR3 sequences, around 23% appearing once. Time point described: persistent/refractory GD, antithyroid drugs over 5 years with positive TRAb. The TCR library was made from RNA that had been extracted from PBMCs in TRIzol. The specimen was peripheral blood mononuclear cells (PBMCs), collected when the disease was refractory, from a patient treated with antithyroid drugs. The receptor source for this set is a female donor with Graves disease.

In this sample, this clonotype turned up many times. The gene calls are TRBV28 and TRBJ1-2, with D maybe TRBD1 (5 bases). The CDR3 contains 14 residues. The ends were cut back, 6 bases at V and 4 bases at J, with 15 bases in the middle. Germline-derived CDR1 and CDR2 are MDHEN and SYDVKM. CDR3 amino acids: CASRQPGPLYGYTF. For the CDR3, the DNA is TGTGCCAGCAGACAACCGGGGCCCCTCTATGGCTACACCTTC.

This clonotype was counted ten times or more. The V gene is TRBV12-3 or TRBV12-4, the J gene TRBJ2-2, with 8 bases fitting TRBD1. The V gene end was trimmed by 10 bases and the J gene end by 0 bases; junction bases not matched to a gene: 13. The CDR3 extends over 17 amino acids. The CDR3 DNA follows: TGTGCCACGCGAGGGCAGGGGGCCAATTCGAACACCGGGGAGCTGTTTTTT. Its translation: CATRGQGANSNTGELFF.

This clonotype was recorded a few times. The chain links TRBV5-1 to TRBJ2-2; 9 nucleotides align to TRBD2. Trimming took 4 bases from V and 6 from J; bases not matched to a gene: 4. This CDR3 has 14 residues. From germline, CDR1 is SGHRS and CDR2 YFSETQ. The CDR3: CASSQTSGAGELFF. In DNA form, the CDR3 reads TGCGCCAGCAGCCAGACTAGCGGAGCCGGGGAGCTGTTTTTT. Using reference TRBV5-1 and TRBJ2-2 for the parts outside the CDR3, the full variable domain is KAGVTQTPRYLIKTRGQQVTLSCSPISGHRSVSWYQQTPGQGLQFLFEYFSETQRNKGNFPGRFSGRQFSNSRSEMNVSTLELGDSALYLCASSQTSGAGELFFGEGSRLTVL.

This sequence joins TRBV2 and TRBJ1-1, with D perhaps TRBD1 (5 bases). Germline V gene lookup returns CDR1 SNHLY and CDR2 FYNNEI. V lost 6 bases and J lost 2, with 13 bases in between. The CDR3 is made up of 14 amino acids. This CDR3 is CASSPGPRNTEAFF. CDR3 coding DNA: TGTGCCAGCAGCCCGGGACCGCGCAACACTGAAGCTTTCTTT. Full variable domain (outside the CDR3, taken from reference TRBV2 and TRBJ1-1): EPEVTQTPSHQVTQMGQEVILRCVPISNHLYFYWYRQILGQKVEFLVSFYNNEISEKSEIFDDQFSVERPDGSNFTLKIRSTKLEDSAMYFCASSPGPRNTEAFFGQGTRLTVV.

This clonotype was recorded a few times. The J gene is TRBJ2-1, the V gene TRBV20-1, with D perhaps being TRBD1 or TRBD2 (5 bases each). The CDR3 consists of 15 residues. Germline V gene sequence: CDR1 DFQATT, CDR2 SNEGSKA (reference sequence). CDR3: CSAWGVGTSYNEQFF. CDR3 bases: TGCAGCGCCTGGGGCGTCGGGACCTCCTACAATGAGCAGTTCTTC.

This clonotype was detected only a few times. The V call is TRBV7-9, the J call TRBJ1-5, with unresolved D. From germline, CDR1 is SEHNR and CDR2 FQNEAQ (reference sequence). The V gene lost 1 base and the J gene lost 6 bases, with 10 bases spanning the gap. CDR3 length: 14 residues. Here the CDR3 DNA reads TGTGCCAGCAGCTTAGAGCCGGGAGCTCAGCCCCAGCATTTT. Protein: CASSLEPGAQPQHF.

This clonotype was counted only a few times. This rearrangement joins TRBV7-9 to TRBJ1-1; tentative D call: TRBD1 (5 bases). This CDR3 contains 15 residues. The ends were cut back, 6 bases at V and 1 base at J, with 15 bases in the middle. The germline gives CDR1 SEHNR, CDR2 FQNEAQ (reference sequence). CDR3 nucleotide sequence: TGTGCCAGCAGTCGGGGCTCGGCTCAGAACACTGAAGCTTTCTTT. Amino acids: CASSRGSAQNTEAFF.

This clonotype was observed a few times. The DNA for the CDR3 is TGTGCCAGCAGCCAAGACTTTGAGGGTCTCGGACAAGAGACCCAGTACTTC. This sequence encodes CASSQDFEGLGQETQYF. The chain uses TRBV3-1 and TRBJ2-5; TRBD2 might be the D (5 bases). The germline V and J ends were trimmed by 0 bases and 2 bases, with 16 bases remaining between them. Germline values: CDR1 LGHDT, CDR2 YNNKEL (reference sequence). The CDR3 has 17 residues.

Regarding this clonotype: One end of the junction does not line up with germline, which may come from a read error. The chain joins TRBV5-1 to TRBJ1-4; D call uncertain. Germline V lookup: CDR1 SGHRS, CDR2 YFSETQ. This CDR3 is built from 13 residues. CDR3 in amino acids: CASSLVESERLFF. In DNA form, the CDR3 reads TGCGCCAGCAGCTTGGTCGAGAGTGAAAGACTGTTTTTT.

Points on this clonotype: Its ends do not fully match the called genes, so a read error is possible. CDR3 in DNA: TGTGCCAGCAGCTTGTCCTCCTGCGAGCAGTACTTC. The encoded protein is CASSLSSCEQYF. The rearrangement links TRBV5-5 to TRBJ2-7; D call uncertain. The CDR3 extends over 12 amino acids. Per germline, CDR1 SGHKS and CDR2 YYEKEE (reference sequence).

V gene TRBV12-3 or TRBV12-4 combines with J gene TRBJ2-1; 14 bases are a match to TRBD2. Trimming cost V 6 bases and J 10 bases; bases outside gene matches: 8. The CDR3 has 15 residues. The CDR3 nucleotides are TGTGCCAGCAGCCTGGGACTAGCGGGAGCGGGGGAGCAGTTCTTC. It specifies CASSLGLAGAGEQFF.

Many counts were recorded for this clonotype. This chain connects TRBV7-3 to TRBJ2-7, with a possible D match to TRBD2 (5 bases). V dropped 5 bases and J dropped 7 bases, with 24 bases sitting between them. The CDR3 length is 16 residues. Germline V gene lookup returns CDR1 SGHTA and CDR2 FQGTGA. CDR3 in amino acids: CASSPRSHYRSGEQYF. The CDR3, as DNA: TGTGCCAGCAGCCCAAGATCACACTACCGGTCGGGGGAGCAGTACTTC.

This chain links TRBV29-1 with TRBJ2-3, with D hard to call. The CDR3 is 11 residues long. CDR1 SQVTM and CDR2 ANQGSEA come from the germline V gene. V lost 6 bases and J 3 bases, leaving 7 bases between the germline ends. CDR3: CSVERTDTQYF. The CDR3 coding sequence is TGCAGCGTGGAAAGGACAGATACGCAGTATTTT.

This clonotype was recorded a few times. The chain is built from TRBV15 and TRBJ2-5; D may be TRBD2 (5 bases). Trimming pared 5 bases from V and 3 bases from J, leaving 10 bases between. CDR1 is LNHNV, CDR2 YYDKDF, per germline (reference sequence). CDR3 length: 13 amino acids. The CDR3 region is CATSAVGEETQYF. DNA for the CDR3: TGTGCCACCAGCGCGGTGGGAGAAGAGACCCAGTACTTC.

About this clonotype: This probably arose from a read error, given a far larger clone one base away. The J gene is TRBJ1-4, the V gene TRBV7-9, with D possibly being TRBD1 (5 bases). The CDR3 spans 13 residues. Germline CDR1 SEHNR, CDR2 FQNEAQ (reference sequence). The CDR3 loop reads CAGSRGFNEKLFF. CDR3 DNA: TGTGCCGGCAGCCGGGGCTTTAATGAAAAACTGTTTTTT.

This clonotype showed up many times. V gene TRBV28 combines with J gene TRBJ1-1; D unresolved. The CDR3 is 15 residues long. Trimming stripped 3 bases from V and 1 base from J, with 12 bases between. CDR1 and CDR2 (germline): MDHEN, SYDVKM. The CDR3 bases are TGTGCCAGCAGTTTGCAGTTAGGGCCGAACACTGAAGCTTTCTTT. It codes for CASSLQLGPNTEAFF.